This T cell receptor beta chain was identified in a study of blood T cell repertoires in COVID-19. Study-level background: The United States, Italy and Spain provided the acute and convalescent COVID-19 samples. T cells, B-cell-depleted T cells, or PBMCs provided the cDNA or gDNA that served as material.

Worth noting for this clone: The same CDR3 arises from other DNA sequences in this sample as well.

In Seattle, patients joined the study during active infection and were tracked longitudinally. Authors' analysis steps: Quantification of nucleated cells was approximated via reference gene primer amplification. The table came from immunoSEQ multiplex PCR; TCRdb's copy has only in-frame clones and leaves some out. Clone size and the V and J calls come from that table; the DNA yielded D and trimming. The sample contains 500,000 to 600,000 clones, less than 90% of which appear only once. This clonotype originated in a woman between 45 and 60 years old with COVID-19, enrolled during active disease. Sequences were obtained from peripheral blood.

CDR3 nucleotides: TGTGCCAGCAGTGAAGCCCGAGGCACTGAAGCTTTCTTT. This encodes CASSEARGTEAFF. This sequence joins TRBV6-1 and TRBJ1-1; D ambiguous. CDR3 length: 13 amino acids. Germline values: CDR1 MNHNS, CDR2 SASEGT. The V end was cut by 0 bases, the J end by 4 bases, with 6 bases between.